A single sample is the source of the 12 T cell receptor beta chains below, sequenced in a study of cytomegalovirus exposure and HLA in healthy donors. Method: immunoSEQ multiplex PCR; TCRdb's copy keeps in-frame clones and lacks some. In the table there are 200,000 to 250,000 clones, about nine tenths of which are singletons. The source material was PBMCs. The receptors were sampled from a woman aged 18-29 years in good health and CMV-seropositive.

The V call is TRBV5-4, the J call TRBJ2-7; TRBD2 matches 10 bases. This CDR3 is built from 16 residues. The V gene end was trimmed by 3 bases and the J gene end by 9 bases; junction bases not matched to a gene: 15. Germline V lookup: CDR1 SGHNT, CDR2 YYREEE (reference sequence). CDR3: CASSYGLADPLAVQYF. DNA of the CDR3: TGTGCCAGCAGCTACGGACTAGCGGACCCCCTAGCCGTGCAGTACTTC.

There are a few counts of this clone. J is TRBJ2-3 and V is TRBV29-1; perhaps TRBD2 as D (6 bases). Germline CDR1 SQVTM, CDR2 ANQGSEA. The CDR3 is made up of 13 amino acids. The ends were cut back, 2 bases at V and 2 bases at J, with 8 bases in the middle. The DNA of the CDR3 is TGCAGCGTTGAATGGGAGGCCACAGATACGCAGTATTTT. Its translation is CSVEWEATDTQYF.

The chain employs TRBV5-1 and TRBJ2-1; 7 nucleotides agree with TRBD1. After removal of 4 bases from V and 2 bases from J, the junction contained 12 bases not matched to a gene. There are 17 residues in the CDR3. Germline V CDR1 and CDR2: SGHRS, YFSETQ. In DNA, the CDR3 is TGCGCCAGCAGCATTACAGGGGCGAACAGGCCCTACAATGAGCAGTTCTTC. Translating it yields CASSITGANRPYNEQFF.

The chain uses TRBV7-2 and TRBJ2-3, with TRBD2 identical over 11 bases. Per the germline V gene, CDR1 is SGHTA and CDR2 is FQGNSA. V gave up 4 bases and J gave up 4 bases; unmatched junction bases: 7. CDR3 length: 16 amino acids. This chain's CDR3 is CASSSQILAGADTQYF. The CDR3 nucleotides read TGTGCCAGCAGCTCACAGATACTAGCGGGGGCAGATACGCAGTATTTT.

V gene TRBV28 combines with J gene TRBJ2-1; 7 positions match TRBD2. The V gene's germline CDR1 is MDHEN and CDR2 SYDVKM. V gave up 3 bases and J gave up 8 bases; unmatched junction bases: 13. The CDR3 runs to 16 residues. The CDR3 protein is CASSFLAGEGHDEQFF. For the CDR3, the DNA is TGTGCCAGCAGTTTCCTCGCGGGAGAGGGGCATGATGAGCAGTTCTTC.

The genes are TRBV6-1 and TRBJ2-1, with a tentative D call TRBD1 (5 bases). Trimming stripped 1 base from V and 5 bases from J, with 12 bases between. This CDR3 contains 15 residues. From germline, CDR1 is MNHNS and CDR2 SASEGT. CDR3 residues: CASSEVQGINNEQFF. The CDR3 nucleotides are TGTGCCAGCAGTGAAGTCCAGGGTATTAACAATGAGCAGTTCTTC.

The V call is TRBV29-1, the J call TRBJ2-5, with TRBD2 matching over 13 bases. The germline gives CDR1 SQVTM, CDR2 ANQGSEA. The CDR3 is made up of 18 amino acids. V was pared by 1 base and J by 5 bases, with 13 bases of the junction left unmatched. The CDR3 sequence is CSVEGILAGGRPAETQYF. The CDR3 DNA follows: TGCAGCGTTGAAGGGATACTAGCGGGAGGGCGTCCGGCGGAGACCCAGTACTTC.

This clone is a singleton in its sample. The rearrangement uses TRBV11-1 and TRBJ2-1; 7 bases align to TRBD2. CDR1 and CDR2 (germline): SGHAT, FQDESV (reference sequence). The CDR3 totals 16 residues. The V gene end was trimmed by 3 bases and the J gene end by 7 bases; junction bases not matched to a gene: 12. CDR3 nucleotides: TGTGCCAGCAGCTTCGGTCCCAGCGGGATGGGGAATGAGCAGTTCTTC. This translates into CASSFGPSGMGNEQFF.

The V gene is TRBV7-3, the J gene TRBJ2-1; 8 bases match TRBD2. The CDR3 has 18 residues. Germline CDR1 reads SGHTA; CDR2 reads FQGTGA. V shed 3 bases, J shed 4 bases, and the junction held 14 bases outside the gene matches. Written as DNA, the CDR3 is TGTGCCAGCAGCTTGGGTCTAGTCCGGGAGGGAGGTTACAATGAGCAGTTCTTC. It encodes CASSLGLVREGGYNEQFF. Based on the CDR3 plus reference TRBV7-3 and TRBJ2-1, the full variable domain is GAGVSQTPSNKVTEKGKYVELRCDPISGHTALYWYRQSLGQGPEFLIYFQGTGAADDSGLPNDRFFAVRPEGSVSTLKIQRTERGDSAVYLCASSLGLVREGGYNEQFFGPGTRLTVL.

The CDR3 DNA reads TGCGCCAGCAGGGGACAGGGGGCCGGGACTAGCGTTTACTCCTACGAGCAGTACTTC. It is translated as CASRGQGAGTSVYSYEQYF. The genes are TRBV5-1 and TRBJ2-7, with 12 bases matching TRBD1. J was trimmed by 0 bases and V by 5 bases; bases with no gene match: 15. The CDR3 runs to 19 residues. Germline V gene sequence: CDR1 SGHRS, CDR2 YFSETQ. The full variable domain, rest sourced from reference TRBV5-1 and TRBJ2-7, is KAGVTQTPRYLIKTRGQQVTLSCSPISGHRSVSWYQQTPGQGLQFLFEYFSETQRNKGNFPGRFSGRQFSNSRSEMNVSTLELGDSALYLCASRGQGAGTSVYSYEQYFGPGTRLTVT.

This chain uses TRBV4-1 with TRBJ1-2; D is unresolved. The CDR3 is made up of 16 amino acids. The V gene's germline CDR1 is MGHRA and CDR2 YSYEKL. V lost 0 bases and J lost 7, with 18 bases in between. The CDR3 region has the DNA TGCGCCAGCAGCCAAGATGTCGGGGAAAGATATCGTGGCTACACCTTC. Protein sequence: CASSQDVGERYRGYTF.

The V and J genes are TRBV13 and TRBJ2-7, with 7 bases that match TRBD2. This CDR3 has 15 residues. Germline V CDR1 and CDR2: PRHDT, FYEKMQ (reference sequence). V was clipped by 5 bases and J by 1 base; unmatched bases: 8. In nucleotides, the CDR3 is TGTGCCAGCAGCGCCGAGACTAGCCGTTCCTACGAGCAGTACTTC. Translating it yields CASSAETSRSYEQYF.